These 10 T cell receptor beta chains came from one sample sequenced in a study of cytomegalovirus exposure and HLA in healthy donors. TCRdb's copy holds only in-frame clones and misses some; the assay was immunoSEQ multiplex PCR. The sample holds under 300,000 clones; 90% are singletons and the top ten take around 0.34%. Material for sequencing was PBMCs. The receptors here all came from a woman younger than 30 in good health and CMV-seronegative.

V and J are TRBV7-8 and TRBJ2-1; D might be TRBD1 (5 bases). V lost 5 bases and J 4 bases, leaving 9 bases between the germline ends. From germline, CDR1 is SGHVS and CDR2 FQNEAQ. The CDR3 is made up of 13 amino acids. CDR3 DNA sequence: TGTGCCAGCAGCGCTCAGGGTTACAATGAGCAGTTCTTC. Encoded protein: CASSAQGYNEQFF. Based on the CDR3 plus reference TRBV7-8 and TRBJ2-1, the full variable domain is GAGVSQSPRYKVAKRGQDVALRCDPISGHVSLFWYQQALGQGPEFLTYFQNEAQLDKSGLPSDRFFAERPEGSVSTLKIQRTQQEDSAVYLCASSAQGYNEQFFGPGTRLTVL.

The chain uses TRBV19 and TRBJ1-4; 8 bases are shared with TRBD1. CDR3 size: 15 residues. V lost 6 bases to trimming and J lost 7 bases; unmatched junction nucleotides: 10. Germline V gene lookup returns CDR1 LNHDA and CDR2 SQIVND (reference sequence). CDR3 protein: CASSTAGQEGEKLFF. The CDR3 coding sequence is TGTGCCAGTAGCACGGCGGGACAGGAGGGTGAAAAACTGTTTTTT.

The rearrangement links TRBV19 to TRBJ2-1, with 15 positions matching TRBD2. V lost 6 bases, J lost 8 bases, and 14 bases stayed unmatched. The CDR3 contains 18 residues. Germline CDR1 reads LNHDA; CDR2 reads SQIVND (reference sequence). For the CDR3, the DNA is TGTGCCAGTAGCCACCCAATGACCGGGACTAGCGGGGGGTATGAGCAGTTCTTC. Its protein is CASSHPMTGTSGGYEQFF. The whole variable domain, filled in from reference TRBV19 and TRBJ2-1, reads DGGITQSPKYLFRKEGQNVTLSCEQNLNHDAMYWYRQDPGQGLRLIYYSQIVNDFQKGDIAEGYSVSREKKESFPLTVTSAQKNPTAFYLCASSHPMTGTSGGYEQFFGPGTRLTVL.

V is TRBV28 and J is TRBJ1-2; 9 bases are a match to TRBD1. CDR1 and CDR2 (germline): MDHEN, SYDVKM. The CDR3 extends over 14 amino acids. The J segment lost 5 bases and the V segment lost 6 bases, leaving 7 bases of the junction unmatched. The CDR3 coding sequence is TGTGCCAGCAGCAGAGGGACAGGGCGTTATGGCTACACCTTC. It encodes CASSRGTGRYGYTF.

This clone was seen a single time. The gene calls are TRBV29-1 and TRBJ2-5, with D perhaps matching TRBD2 (5 bases). In germline, CDR1 is SQVTM, CDR2 ANQGSEA. V lost 5 bases to trimming and J lost 2 bases, with 6 bases between them. CDR3 size: 11 residues. The CDR3 DNA reads as TGCAGCGTTAAGCGGCAAGAGACCCAGTACTTC. The encoded protein is CSVKRQETQYF.

J is TRBJ1-2 and V is TRBV5-6; no clear D. CDR1 is SGHDT, CDR2 YYEEEE, per germline. Trimming shortened V by 6 bases and J by 4 bases, and 19 bases separated the two germline ends. The CDR3 consists of 15 residues. The CDR3 region has the DNA TGTGCCAGCACCATCCAGTGGGAGGGAACCTATGGCTACACCTTC. Its translation: CASTIQWEGTYGYTF.

The chain couples TRBV10-3 to TRBJ1-5, with no clear D. V lost 0 bases and J lost 0, with 6 bases in between. The CDR3 has 15 residues. Germline lookup yields CDR1 ENHRY and CDR2 SYGVKD. In DNA form, the CDR3 reads TGTGCCATCAGTGAGTCGCCGAGTAGCAATCAGCCCCAGCATTTT. Protein: CAISESPSSNQPQHF.

The gene calls are TRBV7-2 and TRBJ2-7; 8 bases agree with TRBD2. Germline V gene sequence: CDR1 SGHTA, CDR2 FQGNSA. CDR3 length equals 14 residues. After removal of 7 bases from V and 2 bases from J, the junction contained 7 bases not matched to a gene. The DNA of the CDR3 is TGTGCCAGCAACCCCAGCGGGGGCCCCTACGAGCAGTACTTC. Translating gives CASNPSGGPYEQYF.

The V call is TRBV28, the J call TRBJ1-6; 7 bases match TRBD1. The V and J ends lost 4 bases and 4 bases, in that order; junction bases with no gene match: 1. The CDR3 covers 14 residues. Germline CDR1 reads MDHEN; CDR2 reads SYDVKM. CDR3 amino acids: CASSWDRYNSPLHF. The CDR3 DNA reads as TGTGCCAGCAGTTGGGACAGATATAATTCACCCCTCCACTTT. Full variable domain (missing parts from reference TRBV28 and TRBJ1-6): DVKVTQSSRYLVKRTGEKVFLECVQDMDHENMFWYRQDPGLGLRLIYFSYDVKMKEKGDIPEGYSVSREKKERFSLILESASTNQTSMYLCASSWDRYNSPLHFGNGTRLTVT.

The chain couples TRBV28 to TRBJ1-2; 11 nucleotides agree with TRBD1. The CDR3 extends over 15 amino acids. The V segment lost 5 bases and the J segment 8 bases; nucleotides outside the gene matches: 10. Germline V CDR1 and CDR2: MDHEN, SYDVKM. CDR3 sequence: CASSNPGQGVDGYTF. CDR3 nucleotides: TGTGCCAGCAGTAACCCGGGACAGGGGGTTGACGGCTACACCTTC.